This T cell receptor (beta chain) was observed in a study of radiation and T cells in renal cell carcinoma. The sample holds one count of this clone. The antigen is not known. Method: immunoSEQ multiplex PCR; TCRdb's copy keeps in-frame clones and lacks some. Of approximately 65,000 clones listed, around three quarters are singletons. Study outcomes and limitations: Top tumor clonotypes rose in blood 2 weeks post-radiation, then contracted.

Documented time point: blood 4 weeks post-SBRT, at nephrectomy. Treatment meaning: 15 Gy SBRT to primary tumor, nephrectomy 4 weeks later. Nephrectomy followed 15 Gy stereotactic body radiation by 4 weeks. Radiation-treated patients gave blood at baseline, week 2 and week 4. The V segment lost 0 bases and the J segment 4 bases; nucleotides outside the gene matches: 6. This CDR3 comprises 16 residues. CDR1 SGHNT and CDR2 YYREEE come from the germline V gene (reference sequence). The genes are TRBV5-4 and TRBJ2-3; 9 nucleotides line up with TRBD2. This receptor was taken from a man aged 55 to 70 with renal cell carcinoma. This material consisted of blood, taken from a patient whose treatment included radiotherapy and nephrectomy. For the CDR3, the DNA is TGTGCCAGCAGCTTGGCCGGCGGGAGGGCCGCAGATACGCAGTATTTT. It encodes CASSLAGGRAADTQYF.